The TCR beta chain described here comes from a study of vaccination effects on CD4 cells after COVID-19. Study information: Participants each got two BNT162b2 or mRNA-1273 vaccine doses. Study conclusions and caveats: No early post-infection timepoints were available in the study, which also included few convalescent patients.

The repertoire was sequenced with immunoSEQ multiplex PCR; TCRdb's copy has only in-frame clones and lacks some. The sample has approximately 22,000 clones; roughly 75% are singletons. Only a few counts were recorded for this clone. The antigen remains unidentified. The CDR3 spans 13 residues. Looked up from germline, CDR1 is LNHDA and CDR2 is SQIVND (reference sequence). Trimming took 8 bases from V and 9 from J, leaving 17 bases between them. Within the ViraFEST assay, antigen-specific CD4+ T cells underwent expansion with viral peptide pools prior to sequencing. Once cultured for 10 days, the cells underwent separation to obtain CD4+ T cells. The vaccine recipients had no prior SARS-CoV-2 infection, with negative nucleocapsid antibodies. Researchers reported culturing a few million PBMC in each well, adding 10 IU/ml IL-2 and about 9.5 ug/ml peptides. The authors exchanged half the medium for IL-2 medium on days 3 and 7.

The V call is TRBV19, the J call TRBJ1-5; TRBD1 might be the D (6 bases). The source was CD4+ T cells from PBMCs cultured with HCoV-NL63 spike peptides, collected before COVID-19 vaccination. This sequence originates from a human donor who received a COVID-19 vaccine. CDR3 residues: CASWRQGQGPQHF. CDR3 DNA sequence: TGTGCCAGTTGGAGGCAGGGACAAGGGCCCCAGCATTTT.